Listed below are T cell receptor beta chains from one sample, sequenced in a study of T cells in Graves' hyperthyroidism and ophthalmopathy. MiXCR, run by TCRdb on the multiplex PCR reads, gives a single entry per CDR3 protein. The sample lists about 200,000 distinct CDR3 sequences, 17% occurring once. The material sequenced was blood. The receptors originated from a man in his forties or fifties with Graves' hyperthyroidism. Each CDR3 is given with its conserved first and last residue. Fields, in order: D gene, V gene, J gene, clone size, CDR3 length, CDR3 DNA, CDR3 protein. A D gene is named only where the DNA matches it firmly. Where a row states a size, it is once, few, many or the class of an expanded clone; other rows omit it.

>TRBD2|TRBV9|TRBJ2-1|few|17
TGTGCCAGCAGCGTAGATACTCTAGCGGGATCCTACAATGAGCAGTTCTTC
CASSVDTLAGSYNEQFF
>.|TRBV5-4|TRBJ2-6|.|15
TGTGCCAGCAGCTTGGACCAGGCTGGGGCCAACGTCCTGACTTTC
CASSLDQAGANVLTF
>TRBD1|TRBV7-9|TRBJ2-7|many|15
TGTGCCAGCAGCTCCGGGACAGGGTGGCCCTACGAGCAGTACTTC
CASSSGTGWPYEQYF
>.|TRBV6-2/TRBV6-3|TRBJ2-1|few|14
TGTGCCAGCATGACAGGCAGCTCCTACAATGAGCAGTTCTTC
CASMTGSSYNEQFF
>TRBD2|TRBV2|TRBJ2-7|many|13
TGTGCCAGCAGTACCCCGTGGGGGGGCGAGCAGTACTTC
CASSTPWGGEQYF
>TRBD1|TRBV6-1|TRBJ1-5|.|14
TGTGCCAGCAGGTTGACAGGGATGGATCAGCCCCAGCATTTT
CASRLTGMDQPQHF
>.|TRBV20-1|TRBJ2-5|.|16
TGCAGTGCTAGTCAGGGGGCGGGAGCGGGGGAAGAGACCCAGTACTTC
CSASQGAGAGEETQYF
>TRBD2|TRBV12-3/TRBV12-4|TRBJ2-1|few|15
TGTGCCAGCAGTTTAGGTGGGACTAACTACAATGAGCAGTTCTTC
CASSLGGTNYNEQFF
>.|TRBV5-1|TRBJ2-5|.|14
TGCGCCAGCAGCTTCGGGGCCCCGCCCGAGACCCAGTACTTC
CASSFGAPPETQYF
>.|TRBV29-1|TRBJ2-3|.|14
TGCAGCGTTGCGTTTCTAGCGAACACAGATACGCAGTATTTT
CSVAFLANTDTQYF
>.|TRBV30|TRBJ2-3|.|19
TGTGCCTGGAGTGTAGAATATCTTATGTCTGGCGGAGAGGTAGATACGCAGTATTTT
CAWSVEYLMSGGEVDTQYF
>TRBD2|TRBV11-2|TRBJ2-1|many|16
TGTGCCAGCAGCCCGCAGGGACTAGCGGGAGCGAATGAGCAGTTCTTC
CASSPQGLAGANEQFF
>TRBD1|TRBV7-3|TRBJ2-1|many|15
TGTGCCAGCAGCCCGAGGACAGGGGGGTACAATGAGCAGTTCTTC
CASSPRTGGYNEQFF
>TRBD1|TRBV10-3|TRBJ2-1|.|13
TGTGCCATCAGAAACCGGGACAGGGATGAGCAGTTCTTC
CAIRNRDRDEQFF
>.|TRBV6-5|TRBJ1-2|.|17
TGTGCCAGCAGTTATGGACCACGGGGGGCGCTTAACTATGGCTACACCTTC
CASSYGPRGALNYGYTF
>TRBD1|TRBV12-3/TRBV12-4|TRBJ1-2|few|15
TGTGCCAGCAGTATAACTAGACAGGGACTCTATGGCTACACCTTC
CASSITRQGLYGYTF
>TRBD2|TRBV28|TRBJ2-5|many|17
TGTGCCAGCAGTTCGCCGGGACTAGGACGTGGTGAAGAGACCCAGTACTTC
CASSSPGLGRGEETQYF
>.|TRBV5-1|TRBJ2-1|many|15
TGCGCCAGCAGCTTTTCGGGACCCGCCTACAATGAGCAGTTCTTC
CASSFSGPAYNEQFF
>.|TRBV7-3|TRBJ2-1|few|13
TGTGCCAGCAGCTTAACGACGGCGGGGGAGCAGTTCTTC
CASSLTTAGEQFF
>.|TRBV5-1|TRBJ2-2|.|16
TGCGCCAGCAGCCCTGACAGGAGCCAAAACACCGGGGAGCTGTTTTTT
CASSPDRSQNTGELFF
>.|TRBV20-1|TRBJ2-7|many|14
TGCAGTGCTAGAGATTTTATCGGGTCCTACGAGCAGTACTTC
CSARDFIGSYEQYF
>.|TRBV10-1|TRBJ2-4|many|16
TGCGCCAGCCGCCTGAGGAGGTTACTAGCCAAAAACATTCAGTACTTC
CASRLRRLLAKNIQYF
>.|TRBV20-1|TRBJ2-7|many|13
TGCAGTGCCAGAGGGCAGGGACGCTACGAGCAGTACTTC
CSARGQGRYEQYF
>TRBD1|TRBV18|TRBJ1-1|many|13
TGTGCCAGCTCACCACTTAGGGACAGCGAAGCTTTCTTT
CASSPLRDSEAFF
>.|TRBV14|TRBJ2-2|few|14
TGTGCCAGCAGCCAAGTGTTGTCCACCGGGGAGCTGTTTTTT
CASSQVLSTGELFF
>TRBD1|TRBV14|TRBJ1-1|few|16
TGTGCCAGCAGCCCGCACGGGACAGGGGGTAAGGGAGAAGCTTTCTTT
CASSPHGTGGKGEAFF
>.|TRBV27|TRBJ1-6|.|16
TGTGCCAGCAGTCTGGGTGTCGCATGGATGTCGTCACCCCTCCACTTT
CASSLGVAWMSSPLHF
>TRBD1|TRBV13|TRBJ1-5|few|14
TGTGCCAGCAGCTTGGGACAGATGAATCAGCCCCAGCATTTT
CASSLGQMNQPQHF
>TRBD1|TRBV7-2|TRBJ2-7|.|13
TGTGCCAGCAGCCCTACAGGGGGGTACGAGCAGTACTTC
CASSPTGGYEQYF
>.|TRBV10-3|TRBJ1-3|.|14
TGTGCCATCAGCGGGGGGAGTTCTGGAAACACCATATATTTT
CAISGGSSGNTIYF
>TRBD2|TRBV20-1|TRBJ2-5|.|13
TGCAGTGCCGAACTAGCGGGGATGGAGACCCAGTACTTC
CSAELAGMETQYF
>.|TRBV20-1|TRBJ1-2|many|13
TGCAGTGCTAGCGACAGGATTATGGCTGGCTACACCTTC
CSASDRIMAGYTF
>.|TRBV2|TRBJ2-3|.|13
TGTGCCAGCAAACGGGGTTTCGCAGATACGCAGTATTTT
CASKRGFADTQYF
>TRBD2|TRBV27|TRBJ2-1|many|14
TGTGCCAGCAGTTTTGCGGGAGAGATCAATGAGCAGTTCTTC
CASSFAGEINEQFF
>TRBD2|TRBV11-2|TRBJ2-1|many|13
TGTGCCACCCGCCGTGTCAGCGGGAGACAGCAGTTCTTC
CATRRVSGRQQFF
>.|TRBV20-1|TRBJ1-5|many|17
TGCAGTGCTAGAGATCCTGGCCGGGGGCAGAGCAATCAGCCCCAGCATTTT
CSARDPGRGQSNQPQHF
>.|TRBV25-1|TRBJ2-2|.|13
TGTGCCAGCAGTACCTTGATCACCGGGGAGCTGTTTTTT
CASSTLITGELFF
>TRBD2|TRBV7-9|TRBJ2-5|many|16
TGTGCCAGCAGCGGACTAGCGGGAGTGGGGAAGGAGACCCAGTACTTC
CASSGLAGVGKETQYF
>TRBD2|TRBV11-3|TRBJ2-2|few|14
TGTGCCAGCAGCTACGGACTAGCCGGCGGGGAGCTGTTTTTT
CASSYGLAGGELFF
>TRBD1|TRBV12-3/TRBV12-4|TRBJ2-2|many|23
TGTGCCAGCAGTTTAGTGCGGTTGGGACAGGGGGCGGTGCGGGAAAAGAACACCGGGGAGCTGTTTTTT
CASSLVRLGQGAVREKNTGELFF
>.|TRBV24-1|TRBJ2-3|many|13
TGTGCCACCAGTGAGCCCGTCACAGATACGCAGTATTTT
CATSEPVTDTQYF
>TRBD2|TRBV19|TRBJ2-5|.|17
TGTGCCAGTAGTCCCCGACGTGGGACTAGCGGACAAGAGACCCAGTACTTC
CASSPRRGTSGQETQYF
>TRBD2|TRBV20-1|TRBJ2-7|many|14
TGCAGTGCTAGGGTCGGGAGGGGAGGCTACGAGCAGTACTTC
CSARVGRGGYEQYF
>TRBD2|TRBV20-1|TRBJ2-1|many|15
TGCAGTGCTAGTACTAGCGGGAGTAACCACAATGAGCAGTTCTTC
CSASTSGSNHNEQFF
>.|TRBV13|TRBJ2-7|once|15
TGTGCCAGCAGTGAAGACCAGGGTGGATCCTACGAGCAGTACTTC
CASSEDQGGSYEQYF